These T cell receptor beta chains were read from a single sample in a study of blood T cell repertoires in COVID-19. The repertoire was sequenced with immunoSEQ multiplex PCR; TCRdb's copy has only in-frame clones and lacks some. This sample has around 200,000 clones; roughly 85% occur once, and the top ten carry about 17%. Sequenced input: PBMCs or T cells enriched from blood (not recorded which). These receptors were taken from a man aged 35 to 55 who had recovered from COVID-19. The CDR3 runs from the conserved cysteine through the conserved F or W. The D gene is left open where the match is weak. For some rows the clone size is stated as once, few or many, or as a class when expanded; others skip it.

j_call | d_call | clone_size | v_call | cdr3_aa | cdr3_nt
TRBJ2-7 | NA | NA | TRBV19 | CASSPGLGGYEQYF | TGTGCCAGTAGTCCGGGCTTGGGGGGCTACGAGCAGTACTTC
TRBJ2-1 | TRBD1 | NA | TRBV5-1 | CASSTQGTDYNEQFF | TGCGCCAGCAGCACACAGGGGACGGACTACAATGAGCAGTTCTTC
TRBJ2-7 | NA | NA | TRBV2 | CASSGPDKAYEQYF | TGTGCCAGCAGTGGACCGGACAAAGCCTACGAGCAGTACTTC
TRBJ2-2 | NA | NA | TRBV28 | CASSSSPGANTGELFF | TGTGCCAGCAGTTCCTCTCCGGGAGCGAACACCGGGGAGCTGTTTTTT
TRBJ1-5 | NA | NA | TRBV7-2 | CASSPPGNNQPQHF | TGTGCCAGCAGTCCTCCGGGGAACAATCAGCCCCAGCATTTT
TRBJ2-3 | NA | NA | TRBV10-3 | CAIYLVLAGNTDTQYF | TGTGCCATCTACCTCGTTCTGGCGGGAAACACAGATACGCAGTATTTT
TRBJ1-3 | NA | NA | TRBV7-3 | CASSLGPPGDGNTIYF | TGTGCCAGCAGCTTAGGCCCCCCGGGGGACGGAAACACCATATATTTT
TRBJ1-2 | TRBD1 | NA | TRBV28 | CASREDRGSYYGYTF | TGTGCCAGCAGGGAGGACAGGGGGTCCTACTATGGCTACACCTTC
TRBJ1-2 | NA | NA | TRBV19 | CASSIATHRIIPYGYTF | TGTGCCAGTAGTATAGCGACCCACAGAATAATACCCTATGGCTACACCTTC
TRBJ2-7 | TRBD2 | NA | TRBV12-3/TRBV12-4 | CASSPGLAAEQYF | TGTGCCAGCAGCCCCGGACTAGCGGCCGAGCAGTACTTC
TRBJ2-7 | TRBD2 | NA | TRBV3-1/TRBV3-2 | CASSQSSGSYEQYF | TGTGCCAGCAGCCAAAGTAGCGGGAGTTACGAGCAGTACTTC
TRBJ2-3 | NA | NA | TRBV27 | CASRTFQSTDTQYF | TGTGCCAGCAGGACATTTCAGTCCACAGATACGCAGTATTTT
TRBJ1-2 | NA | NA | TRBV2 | CASSDWGRSRGYTF | TGTGCCAGCAGTGATTGGGGGCGATCCCGCGGCTACACCTTC
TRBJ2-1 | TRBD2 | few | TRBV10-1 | CASSTAGDSGQFF | TGCGCCAGCAGTACAGCGGGAGACTCCGGGCAGTTCTTC
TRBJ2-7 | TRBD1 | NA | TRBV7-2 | CASSKDRGSYEQYF | TGTGCCAGCAGCAAGGACAGGGGATCCTACGAGCAGTACTTC
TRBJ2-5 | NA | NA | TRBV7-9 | CASSPGGRDQETQYF | TGTGCCAGCAGCCCCGGGGGGCGGGATCAAGAGACCCAGTACTTC
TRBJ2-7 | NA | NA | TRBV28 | CASSLVAYEQYF | TGTGCCAGCAGTTTAGTCGCCTACGAGCAGTACTTC